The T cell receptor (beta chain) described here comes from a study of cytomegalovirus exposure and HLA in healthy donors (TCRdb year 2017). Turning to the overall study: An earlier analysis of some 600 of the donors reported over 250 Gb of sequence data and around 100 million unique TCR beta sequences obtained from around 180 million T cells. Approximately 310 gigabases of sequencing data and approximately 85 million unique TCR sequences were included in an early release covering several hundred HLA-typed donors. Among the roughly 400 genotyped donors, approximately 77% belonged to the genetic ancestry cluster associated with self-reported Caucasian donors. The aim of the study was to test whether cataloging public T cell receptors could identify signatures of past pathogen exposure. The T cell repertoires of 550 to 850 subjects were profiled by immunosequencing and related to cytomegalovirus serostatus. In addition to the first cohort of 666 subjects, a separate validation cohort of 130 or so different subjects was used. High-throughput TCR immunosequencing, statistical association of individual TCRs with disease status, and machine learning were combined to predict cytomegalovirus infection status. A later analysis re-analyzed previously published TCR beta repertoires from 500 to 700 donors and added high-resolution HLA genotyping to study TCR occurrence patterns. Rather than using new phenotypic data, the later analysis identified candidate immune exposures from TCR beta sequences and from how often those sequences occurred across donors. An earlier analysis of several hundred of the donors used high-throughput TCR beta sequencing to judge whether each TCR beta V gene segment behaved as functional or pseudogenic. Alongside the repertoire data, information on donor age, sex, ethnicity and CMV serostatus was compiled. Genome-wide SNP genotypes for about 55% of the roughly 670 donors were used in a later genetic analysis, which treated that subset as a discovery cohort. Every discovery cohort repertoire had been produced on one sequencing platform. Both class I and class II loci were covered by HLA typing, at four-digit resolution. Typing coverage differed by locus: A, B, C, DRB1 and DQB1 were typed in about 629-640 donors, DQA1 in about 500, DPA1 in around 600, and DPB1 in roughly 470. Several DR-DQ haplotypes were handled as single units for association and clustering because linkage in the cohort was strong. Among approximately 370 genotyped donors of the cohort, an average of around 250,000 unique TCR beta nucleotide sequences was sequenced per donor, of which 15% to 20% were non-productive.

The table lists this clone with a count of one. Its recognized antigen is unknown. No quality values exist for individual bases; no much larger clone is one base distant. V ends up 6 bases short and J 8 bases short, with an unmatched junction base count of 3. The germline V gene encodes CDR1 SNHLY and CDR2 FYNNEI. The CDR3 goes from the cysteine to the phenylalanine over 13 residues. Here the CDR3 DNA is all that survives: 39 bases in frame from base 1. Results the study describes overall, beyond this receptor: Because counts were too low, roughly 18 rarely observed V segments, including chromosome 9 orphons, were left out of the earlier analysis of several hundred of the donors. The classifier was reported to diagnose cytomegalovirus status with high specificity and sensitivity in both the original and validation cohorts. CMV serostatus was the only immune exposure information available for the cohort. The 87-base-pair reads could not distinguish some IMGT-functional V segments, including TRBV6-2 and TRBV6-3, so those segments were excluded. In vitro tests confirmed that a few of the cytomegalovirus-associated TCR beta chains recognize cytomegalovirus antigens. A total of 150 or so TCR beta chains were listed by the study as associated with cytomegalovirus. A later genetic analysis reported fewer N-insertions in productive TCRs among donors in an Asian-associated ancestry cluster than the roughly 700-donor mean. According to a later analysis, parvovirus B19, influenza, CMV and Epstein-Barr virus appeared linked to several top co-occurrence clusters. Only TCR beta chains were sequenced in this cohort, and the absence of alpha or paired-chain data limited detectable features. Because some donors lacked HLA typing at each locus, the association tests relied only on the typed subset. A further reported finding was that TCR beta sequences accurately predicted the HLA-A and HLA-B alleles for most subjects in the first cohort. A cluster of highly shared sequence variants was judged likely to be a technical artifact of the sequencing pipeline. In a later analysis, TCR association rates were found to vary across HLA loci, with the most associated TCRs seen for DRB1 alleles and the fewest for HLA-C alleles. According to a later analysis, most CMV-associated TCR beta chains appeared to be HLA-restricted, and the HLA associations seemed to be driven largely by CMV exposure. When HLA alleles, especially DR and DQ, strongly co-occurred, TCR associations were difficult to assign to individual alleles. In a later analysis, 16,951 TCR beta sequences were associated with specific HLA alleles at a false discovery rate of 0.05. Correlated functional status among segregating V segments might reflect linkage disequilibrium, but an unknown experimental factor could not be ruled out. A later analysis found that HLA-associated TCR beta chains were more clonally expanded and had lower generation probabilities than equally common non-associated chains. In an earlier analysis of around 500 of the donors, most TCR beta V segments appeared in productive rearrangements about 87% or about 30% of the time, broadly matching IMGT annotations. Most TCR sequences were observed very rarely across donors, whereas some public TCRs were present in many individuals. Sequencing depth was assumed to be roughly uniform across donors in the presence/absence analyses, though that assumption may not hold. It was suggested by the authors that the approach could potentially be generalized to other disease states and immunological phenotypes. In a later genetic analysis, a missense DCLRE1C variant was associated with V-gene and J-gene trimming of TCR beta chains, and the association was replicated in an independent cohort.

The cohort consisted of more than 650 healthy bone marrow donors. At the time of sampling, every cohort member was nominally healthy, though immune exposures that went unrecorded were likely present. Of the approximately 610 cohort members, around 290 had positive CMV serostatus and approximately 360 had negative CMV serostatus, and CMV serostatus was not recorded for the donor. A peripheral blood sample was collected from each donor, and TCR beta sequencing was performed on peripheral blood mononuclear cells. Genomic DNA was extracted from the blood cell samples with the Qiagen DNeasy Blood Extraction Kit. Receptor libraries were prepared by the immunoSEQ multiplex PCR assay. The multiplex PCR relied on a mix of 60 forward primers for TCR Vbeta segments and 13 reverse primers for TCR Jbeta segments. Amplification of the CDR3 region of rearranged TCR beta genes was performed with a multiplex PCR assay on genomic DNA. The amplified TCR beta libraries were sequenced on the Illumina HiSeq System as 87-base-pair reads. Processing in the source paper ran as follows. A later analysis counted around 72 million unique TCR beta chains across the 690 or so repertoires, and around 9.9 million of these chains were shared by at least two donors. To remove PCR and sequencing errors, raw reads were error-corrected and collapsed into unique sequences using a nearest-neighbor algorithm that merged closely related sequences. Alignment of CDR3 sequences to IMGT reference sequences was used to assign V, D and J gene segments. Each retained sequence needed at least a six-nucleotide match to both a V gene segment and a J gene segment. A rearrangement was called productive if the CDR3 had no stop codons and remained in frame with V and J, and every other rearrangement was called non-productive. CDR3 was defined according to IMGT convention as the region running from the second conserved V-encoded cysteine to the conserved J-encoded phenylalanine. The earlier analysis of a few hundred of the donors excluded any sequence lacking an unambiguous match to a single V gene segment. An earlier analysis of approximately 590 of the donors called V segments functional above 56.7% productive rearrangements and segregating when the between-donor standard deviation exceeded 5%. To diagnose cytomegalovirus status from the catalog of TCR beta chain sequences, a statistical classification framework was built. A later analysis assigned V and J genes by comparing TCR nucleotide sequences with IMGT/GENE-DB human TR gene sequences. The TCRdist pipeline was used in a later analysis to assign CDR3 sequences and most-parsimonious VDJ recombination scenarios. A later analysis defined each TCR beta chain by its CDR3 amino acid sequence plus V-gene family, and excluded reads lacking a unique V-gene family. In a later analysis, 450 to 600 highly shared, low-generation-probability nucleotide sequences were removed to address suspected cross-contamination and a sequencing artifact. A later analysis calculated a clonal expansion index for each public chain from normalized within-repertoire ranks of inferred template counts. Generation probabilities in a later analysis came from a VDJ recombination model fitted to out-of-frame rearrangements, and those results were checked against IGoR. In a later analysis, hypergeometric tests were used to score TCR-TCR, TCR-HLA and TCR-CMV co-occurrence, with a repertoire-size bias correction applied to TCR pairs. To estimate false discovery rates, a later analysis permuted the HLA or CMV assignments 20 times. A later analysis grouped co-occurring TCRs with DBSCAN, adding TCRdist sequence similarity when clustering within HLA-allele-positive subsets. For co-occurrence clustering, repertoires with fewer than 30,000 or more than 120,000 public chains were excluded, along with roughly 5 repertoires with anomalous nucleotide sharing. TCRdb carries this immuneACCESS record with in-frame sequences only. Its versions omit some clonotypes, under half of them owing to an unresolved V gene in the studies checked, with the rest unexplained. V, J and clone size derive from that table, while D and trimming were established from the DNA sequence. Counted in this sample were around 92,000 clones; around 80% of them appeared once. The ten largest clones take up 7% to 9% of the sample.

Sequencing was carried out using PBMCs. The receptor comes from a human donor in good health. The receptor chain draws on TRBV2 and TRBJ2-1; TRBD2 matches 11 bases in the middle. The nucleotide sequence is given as TGTGCCAGCAGGCTAGCGGGGGGCCATGAGCAGTTCTTC. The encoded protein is CASRLAGGHEQFF.